The 24 T cell receptor beta chains below come from one sample, sequenced in a study of cytomegalovirus exposure and HLA in healthy donors (dated 2017 in TCRdb). Library construction relied on the immunoSEQ multiplex PCR assay. The multiplex PCR relied on a mix of 60 forward primers for TCR Vbeta segments and 13 reverse primers for TCR Jbeta segments. The immuneACCESS repertoire file appears here via TCRdb, limited to in-frame rearrangements. These files lack a portion of the clones; in checked studies, under half of the deficit traces to unresolved V genes, and the cause of the others is not known. The sample table records around 170,000 clones; more than 80% of these occur just once. Of the sample, about 2.4% is held by the ten largest clones. The source material was PBMCs. These receptors were collected from a woman in her forties or fifties in good health and CMV-seropositive.

The V and J genes are TRBV19 and TRBJ1-2, with D perhaps matching TRBD1 (6 bases). In germline, CDR1 is LNHDA, CDR2 SQIVND (reference sequence). The CDR3 has 15 amino acids. V lost 8 bases to trimming and J lost 7 bases, with 23 bases between them. CDR3 residues: CASSSPPSGEGGYTF. The CDR3 bases are TGTGCCAGTTCCAGCCCCCCGTCAGGGGAGGGTGGCTACACCTTC.

The chain is built from TRBV6-4 and TRBJ1-2; D is perhaps TRBD1 (6 bases). The V gene's germline CDR1 is MRHNA and CDR2 SNTAGT. The CDR3 is 13 amino acids. With 2 bases removed from V and 3 bases from J, the gap between germline ends came to 7 bases. Here the CDR3 reads CASSDGTHYGYTF. For the CDR3, the DNA is TGTGCCAGCAGTGACGGGACACACTATGGCTACACCTTC.

The gene calls are TRBV11-1 and TRBJ2-1, with D maybe TRBD1 (7 bases). The CDR3 has 15 residues. Between the trimmed V and J ends, which lost 4 bases and 4 bases, there was a span of 14 bases. Germline values: CDR1 SGHAT, CDR2 FQDESV (reference sequence). The CDR3 sequence is CASSWRDRAYNEQFF. The DNA of the CDR3 is TGTGCCAGCAGCTGGCGGGACAGAGCTTACAATGAGCAGTTCTTC. Together with reference TRBV11-1 and TRBJ2-1, the CDR3 gives the full variable domain: EAEVAQSPRYKITEKSQAVAFWCDPISGHATLYWYRQILGQGPELLVQFQDESVVDDSQLPKDRFSAERLKGVDSTLKIQPAELGDSAMYLCASSWRDRAYNEQFFGPGTRLTVL.

V usage is TRBV5-6 and J usage is TRBJ2-5; the match to TRBD2 covers 11 bases. V lost 4 bases to trimming and J lost 2 bases; unmatched junction nucleotides: 7. CDR1 SGHDT and CDR2 YYEEEE come from the germline V gene. CDR3 length: 16 residues. The CDR3 DNA follows: TGTGCCAGCAGCCCTAGCGGGGGGCCCCCTCAAGAGACCCAGTACTTC. This codes for CASSPSGGPPQETQYF.

CDR3 sequence reads: CASSRRLAGISYEQYF. DNA of the CDR3: TGTGCCAGCAGTCGTCGACTAGCGGGGATCTCCTACGAGCAGTACTTC. This chain connects TRBV27 to TRBJ2-7; 11 bases fit TRBD2. V was clipped by 5 bases and J by 0 bases; unmatched bases: 6. The V gene's germline CDR1 is MNHEY and CDR2 SMNVEV (reference sequence). CDR3 length: 16 amino acids.

The chain employs TRBV4-2 and TRBJ1-1; 8 bases line up with TRBD1. The germline V gene encodes CDR1 LGHNA and CDR2 YNFKEQ. The CDR3 is made up of 15 amino acids. The ends lost 1 base at V and 1 base at J; junction bases unmatched: 2. The CDR3 DNA reads as TGTGCCAGCAGCCAAGGCCAGGGGGCGAACACTGAAGCTTTCTTT. The encoded protein is CASSQGQGANTEAFF.

The chain links TRBV6-6 to TRBJ1-2; 7 nucleotides match TRBD1. CDR1 is MNHNY and CDR2 is SVGAGI in the germline V gene (reference sequence). Trimming took 0 bases from V and 5 from J; bases not matched to a gene: 9. The CDR3 is 16 residues long. The CDR3 loop is CASSYSFIGTDYGYTF. The DNA for the CDR3 is TGTGCCAGCAGTTACTCGTTTATCGGGACAGATTATGGCTACACCTTC.

About this clone itself: One end of the junction does not line up with germline, which may come from a read error. This rearrangement joins TRBV10-3 to TRBJ2-5; D gene ambiguous. This CDR3 contains 14 residues. The germline gives CDR1 ENHRY, CDR2 SYGVKD. The CDR3 is CASSGLGYQETQYF. The CDR3 DNA sequence: TGTGCCAGCAGTGGGTTGGGCTACCAAGAGACCCAGTACTTC.

The table lists this clone with a few counts. The chain has TRBV6-5 and TRBJ2-7; D perhaps matches TRBD1 (6 bases). Germline lookup yields CDR1 MNHEY and CDR2 SVGAGI. The V end lost 2 bases, the J end lost 3 bases, and 8 bases lay between the germline ends. The CDR3 covers 13 residues. CDR3 protein: CASSYGQLYEQYF. CDR3 sequence (DNA): TGTGCCAGCAGTTACGGACAGCTCTACGAGCAGTACTTC.

This chain links TRBV5-1 with TRBJ1-4; no clear D gene. This CDR3 contains 15 residues. Trimming took off 4 bases at V and 7 bases at J, with 17 bases between the two ends. CDR1 is SGHRS and CDR2 is YFSETQ in the germline V gene. The CDR3 sequence is CASSPDGLGGEKLFF. CDR3 DNA sequence: TGCGCCAGCAGCCCGGACGGACTCGGAGGTGAAAAACTGTTTTTT.

V and J are TRBV5-1 and TRBJ2-5, with D tentatively TRBD2 (5 bases). The CDR3 contains 14 residues. Per the germline V gene, CDR1 is SGHRS and CDR2 is YFSETQ. V gave up 4 bases and J gave up 1 base, with 11 bases separating them. CDR3 amino acids: CASSAGRGQETQYF. Here the CDR3 DNA reads TGCGCCAGCAGCGCGGGTCGGGGCCAAGAGACCCAGTACTTC.

The chain uses TRBV7-3 and TRBJ1-1, with TRBD1 matching over 8 bases. The V segment lost 5 bases and the J segment 4 bases; nucleotides outside the gene matches: 6. In germline, CDR1 is SGHTA, CDR2 FQGTGA. This CDR3 is 14 amino acids long. The chain's CDR3 is CASSAQQGGTEAFF. DNA of the CDR3: TGTGCCAGCAGCGCCCAACAGGGGGGCACTGAAGCTTTCTTT.

V gene TRBV5-4 combines with J gene TRBJ1-1; 7 bases line up with TRBD1. CDR3 length: 15 residues. CDR1 is SGHNT, CDR2 YYREEE, per germline (reference sequence). The V and J ends lost 3 bases and 4 bases, in that order; junction bases with no gene match: 9. CDR3 bases: TGTGCCAGCAGCTCAGGGGGGCCCATGGGCACTGAAGCTTTCTTT. Amino acid sequence: CASSSGGPMGTEAFF.

To note about this clone: Other DNA sequences from this sample encode an identical CDR3 as well. The chain uses TRBV10-3 and TRBJ1-2; maybe TRBD1 (5 bases). The CDR3 is made up of 13 amino acids. The V and J ends lost 4 bases and 1 base respectively, with 7 bases between them. Germline V gene sequence: CDR1 ENHRY, CDR2 SYGVKD. CDR3 region: CAISGDSNYGYTF. For the CDR3, the DNA is TGTGCCATCAGTGGAGACAGTAACTATGGCTACACCTTC.

The CDR3 spells CASSSTSGGGTDTQYF. CDR3 DNA sequence: TGCGCCAGCAGCAGTACTAGCGGGGGGGGCACAGATACGCAGTATTTT. This rearrangement joins TRBV5-1 to TRBJ2-3, with TRBD2 matching 13 bases. The CDR3 loop spans 16 amino acids. Germline V gene sequence: CDR1 SGHRS, CDR2 YFSETQ. Trimming cost V 4 bases and J 1 base; bases outside gene matches: 3.

The chain combines TRBV4-3 with TRBJ2-7, with 9 bases that match TRBD2. V lost 6 bases and J lost 0; bases outside the gene matches: 6. CDR1 is LGHNA and CDR2 is YSLEER in the germline V gene. The CDR3 is 15 amino acids. The CDR3 sequence is CASSLGGGGSYEQYF. CDR3 nucleotides: TGCGCCAGCAGTCTCGGCGGGGGGGGCTCCTACGAGCAGTACTTC.

This clone was counted a single time. The chain couples TRBV4-1 to TRBJ2-1; D perhaps matches TRBD2 (5 bases). Germline lookup yields CDR1 MGHRA and CDR2 YSYEKL. The CDR3 loop spans 15 amino acids. Trimming took 0 bases from V and 4 from J, leaving 10 bases between them. Here the CDR3 reads CASSQDEGYYNEQFF. In DNA, the CDR3 is TGCGCCAGCAGCCAAGATGAGGGCTATTACAATGAGCAGTTCTTC.

The V and J genes are TRBV28 and TRBJ1-3; TRBD1 aligns across 8 bases. The CDR3 is 12 residues long. Germline V gene lookup returns CDR1 MDHEN and CDR2 SYDVKM. V was pared by 11 bases and J by 3 bases, with 3 bases of the junction left unmatched. CDR3 residues: CAGQGIGNTIYF. Here the CDR3 DNA reads TGTGCCGGACAGGGAATTGGAAACACCATATATTTT.

This clone was recorded a few times. The chain has TRBV7-2 and TRBJ2-3; 7 nucleotides agree with TRBD1. The CDR3 runs to 13 residues. Looked up from germline, CDR1 is SGHTA and CDR2 is FQGNSA. The V gene end was trimmed by 6 bases and the J gene end by 1 base; junction bases not matched to a gene: 1. This chain's CDR3 is CASRTGGTDTQYF. The CDR3 DNA reads TGTGCCAGCAGAACAGGGGGCACAGATACGCAGTATTTT.

The gene calls are TRBV9 and TRBJ2-3; TRBD2 aligns across 9 bases. V shed 0 bases and J 3 bases; nucleotides not matched to a gene: 11. CDR1 is SGDLS, CDR2 YYNGEE, per germline. This CDR3 is built from 18 residues. The CDR3 sequence is CASSVGSRGGRRTDTQYF. The CDR3 coding sequence is TGTGCCAGCAGCGTAGGGTCGCGGGGGGGCCGGAGGACAGATACGCAGTATTTT.

The V gene is TRBV18, the J gene TRBJ2-1, with 7 bases matching TRBD2. V lost 6 bases, J lost 4 bases, and 9 bases stayed unmatched. Per the germline V gene, CDR1 is KGHSH and CDR2 is LQKENI. CDR3 length equals 15 residues. Here the CDR3 reads CASSSLAGEYNEQFF. CDR3 sequence (DNA): TGTGCCAGCTCGTCACTCGCGGGGGAGTACAATGAGCAGTTCTTC. The complete variable domain, with remaining parts taken from reference TRBV18 and TRBJ2-1, reads NAGVMQNPRHLVRRRGQEARLRCSPMKGHSHVYWYRQLPEEGLKFMVYLQKENIIDESGMPKERFSAEFPKEGPSILRIQQVVRGDSAAYFCASSSLAGEYNEQFFGPGTRLTVL.

The genes are TRBV6-5 and TRBJ2-7; 9 positions match TRBD2. The V segment lost 2 bases and the J segment 6 bases; nucleotides outside the gene matches: 5. Germline CDR1 and CDR2: MNHEY and SVGAGI. There are 14 residues in the CDR3. CDR3 DNA: TGTGCCAGCAGTTACGGGCGGGGGGGCTTCGAGCAGTACTTC. This codes for CASSYGRGGFEQYF.

The J gene is TRBJ2-7, the V gene TRBV19; D possibly corresponds to TRBD1 (5 bases). Looked up from germline, CDR1 is LNHDA and CDR2 is SQIVND (reference sequence). CDR3 size: 13 residues. V was trimmed by 4 bases and J by 0 bases, leaving 7 bases between them. CDR3 region: CASSRGLSYEQYF. CDR3 nucleotide sequence: TGTGCCAGTAGTAGGGGCCTCTCCTACGAGCAGTACTTC.

V is TRBV7-2 and J is TRBJ2-5; 9 bases line up with TRBD2. The CDR3 consists of 16 residues. The germline V gene encodes CDR1 SGHTA and CDR2 FQGNSA. Trimming removed 5 bases from V and 5 bases from J; junction bases left unmatched: 12. Here the CDR3 reads CASSLFGGGAGETQYF. The CDR3 DNA reads TGTGCCAGCAGCCTCTTCGGCGGGGGGGCGGGGGAGACCCAGTACTTC.